A single sample gave rise to the 9 T cell receptor beta chains below, sequenced in a study of shared clonotypes between healthy human individuals. Profiled with immunoSEQ multiplex PCR; TCRdb holds only in-frame clones, not every one. Of 1 million to 1.2 million clones in the sample, around 77% were seen once. The sequenced material came from memory CD4+ T cells from PBMCs. Subset: CD45RA-negative fraction. Receptors were obtained from a young man in good health. Some clones in this sample may be carry-over from other donors' samples.

V and J are TRBV5-1 and TRBJ1-1; 7 bases match TRBD1. CDR1 is SGHRS and CDR2 is YFSETQ in the germline V gene. The CDR3 spans 14 residues. V lost 6 bases, J lost 7 bases, and 12 bases stayed unmatched. The CDR3 here is CASNREGAISEAFF. The DNA for the CDR3 is TGCGCCAGCAACCGGGAGGGGGCAATAAGTGAAGCTTTCTTT.

On this clone: This sample includes further DNA sequences coding for the same CDR3. This chain uses TRBV18 with TRBJ1-1; 7 bases fit TRBD1. Trimming removed 6 bases from V and 0 bases from J; junction bases left unmatched: 4. This CDR3 comprises 14 residues. Germline CDR1 and CDR2: KGHSH and LQKENI. The CDR3 reads CASSWTGMNTEAFF. CDR3 in DNA: TGTGCCAGCTCGTGGACAGGCATGAACACTGAAGCTTTCTTT.

This clone was detected a few times. This chain's CDR3 is CASSPRQNTGELFF. CDR3 DNA sequence: TGTGCCAGCAGCCCTCGACAGAACACCGGGGAGCTGTTTTTT. This chain uses TRBV7-3 with TRBJ2-2; D remains unclear. V shed 5 bases and J shed 1 base, with 8 bases lying between them. CDR3 size: 14 residues. CDR1 SGHTA and CDR2 FQGTGA come from the germline V gene.

This clone was picked up one time. The chain couples TRBV27 to TRBJ2-1; D possibly corresponds to TRBD1 (6 bases). Germline values: CDR1 MNHEY, CDR2 SMNVEV (reference sequence). V lost 10 bases and J lost 2, with 9 bases in between. The CDR3 is made up of 12 amino acids. This chain's CDR3 is CAIQGPYNEQFF. The CDR3, as DNA: TGTGCCATACAGGGACCCTACAATGAGCAGTTCTTC.

Only a few counts were recorded for this clone. V is TRBV18 and J is TRBJ1-2; 7 bases agree with TRBD1. The trim removed 2 bases at V and 0 bases at J, leaving 3 bases unmatched. There are 15 residues in the CDR3. The germline CDR1 and CDR2 sequences are KGHSH and LQKENI. CDR3 in amino acids: CASSPTGQSNYGYTF. Here the CDR3 DNA reads TGTGCCAGCTCACCAACGGGACAGTCTAACTATGGCTACACCTTC.

The chain links TRBV6-1 to TRBJ2-5; 8 bases agree with TRBD1. The V segment lost 3 bases and the J segment 5 bases; nucleotides outside the gene matches: 5. The CDR3 totals 14 residues. In germline, CDR1 is MNHNS, CDR2 SASEGT. Here the CDR3 DNA reads TGTGCCAGCAGTGAGACAGGGGCTCAGGAGACCCAGTACTTC. Its translation is CASSETGAQETQYF.

This chain connects TRBV11-3 to TRBJ2-7; unclear D gene. The CDR3 is made up of 15 amino acids. The ends were cut back, 0 bases at V and 7 bases at J, with 16 bases in the middle. The V gene's germline CDR1 is SGHNT and CDR2 YENEEA. This CDR3 is CASSLDRGGRWEQYF. The CDR3 DNA reads as TGTGCCAGCAGCTTAGATCGAGGTGGAAGGTGGGAGCAGTACTTC.

The sample holds many counts of this clone. V is TRBV5-1 and J is TRBJ2-2, with no clear D. The V end lost 0 bases, the J end lost 7 bases, and 10 bases lay between the germline ends. Looked up from germline, CDR1 is SGHRS and CDR2 is YFSETQ. The CDR3 sequence is 14 residues long. The DNA of the CDR3 is TGCGCCAGCAGCTTGGCCGACGGCGGCGGGGAGCTGTTTTTT. Translated, it gives CASSLADGGGELFF.

The V and J genes are TRBV19 and TRBJ1-5; D gene uncertain. The CDR3 covers 14 residues. CDR1 LNHDA and CDR2 SQIVND come from the germline V gene (reference sequence). V lost 6 bases, J lost 0 bases, and 9 bases lay in between. In DNA form, the CDR3 reads TGTGCCAGTAGCAGCCTCTATAGCAATCAGCCCCAGCATTTT. Translated: CASSSLYSNQPQHF.